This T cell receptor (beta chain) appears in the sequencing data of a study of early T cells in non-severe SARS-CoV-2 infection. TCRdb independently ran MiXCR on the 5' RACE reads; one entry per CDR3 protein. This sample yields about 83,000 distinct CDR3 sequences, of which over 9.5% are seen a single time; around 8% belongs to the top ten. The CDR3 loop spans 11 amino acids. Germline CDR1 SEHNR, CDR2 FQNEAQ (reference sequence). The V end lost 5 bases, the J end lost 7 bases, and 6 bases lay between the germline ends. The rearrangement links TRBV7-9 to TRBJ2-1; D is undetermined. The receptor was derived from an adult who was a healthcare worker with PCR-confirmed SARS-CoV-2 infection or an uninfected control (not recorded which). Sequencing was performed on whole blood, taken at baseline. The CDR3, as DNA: TGTGCCAGCAGCACAATAAATGAGCAGTTCTTC. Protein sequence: CASSTINEQFF.